The next 28 T cell receptor beta chains were all read from a single sample in a study of cytomegalovirus exposure and HLA in healthy donors. The PCR was carried out with 60 Vbeta primers and 13 Jbeta primers. Profiled with immunoSEQ multiplex PCR; TCRdb holds only in-frame clones, not every one. The data contain around 100,000 clones, less than 80% of them singletons. The sequencing sample was made of PBMCs. The receptor source for this set is a middle-aged man in good health and CMV-seronegative.

This clone appeared once. This chain connects TRBV5-4 to TRBJ2-3, with 9 bases aligning to TRBD1. V shed 4 bases, J shed 3 bases, and the junction held 6 bases outside the gene matches. Germline V lookup: CDR1 SGHNT, CDR2 YYREEE (reference sequence). CDR3 length: 15 amino acids. The CDR3 DNA follows: TGTGCCAGCAGCGCACCACAGGGGGCGACAGATACGCAGTATTTT. This encodes CASSAPQGATDTQYF.

V is TRBV6-6 and J is TRBJ2-7, with TRBD2 matching 15 bases. The J segment lost 4 bases and the V segment lost 0 bases, leaving 1 base of the junction unmatched. CDR1 and CDR2 (germline): MNHNY, SVGAGI (reference sequence). The CDR3 runs to 16 residues. CDR3 protein: CASSYSGLAGGYEQYF. CDR3 nucleotide sequence: TGTGCCAGCAGTTACTCCGGACTAGCGGGGGGGTACGAGCAGTACTTC.

CDR3 loop: CASSSSGWNTGELFF. For the CDR3, the DNA is TGTGCCAGCAGTTCTAGCGGGTGGAACACCGGGGAGCTGTTTTTT. The chain is built from TRBV28 and TRBJ2-2, with TRBD2 matching over 8 bases. Germline V lookup: CDR1 MDHEN, CDR2 SYDVKM. The junction had 2 bases not matched to a gene; V was cut back by 4 bases and J by 1 base. There are 15 residues in the CDR3.

This clone was seen a few times. This chain connects TRBV15 to TRBJ2-7, with D perhaps matching TRBD1 (5 bases). Germline values: CDR1 LNHNV, CDR2 YYDKDF (reference sequence). Between the trimmed V and J ends, which lost 5 bases and 1 base, there was a span of 9 bases. The CDR3 is made up of 13 amino acids. Written as DNA, the CDR3 is TGTGCCACCAGCGAGGCAGGGTCCTACGAGCAGTACTTC. Translating gives CATSEAGSYEQYF.

The rearrangement joins TRBV27 to TRBJ2-3, with D possibly being TRBD1 (7 bases). The germline CDR1 and CDR2 sequences are MNHEY and SMNVEV (reference sequence). This CDR3 has 17 residues. The germline V and J ends were trimmed by 5 bases and 1 base, with 19 bases remaining between them. This chain's CDR3 is CASSLIQGTSGTDTQYF. The CDR3 DNA reads as TGTGCCAGCAGTCTCATACAGGGGACTTCTGGCACAGATACGCAGTATTTT.

The rearrangement links TRBV4-3 to TRBJ1-5; D ambiguous. The CDR3 covers 14 residues. Trimming cost V 3 bases and J 4 bases, with 10 bases left between them. CDR1 is LGHNA, CDR2 YSLEER, per germline. CDR3 residues: CASSQGGRNQPQHF. In DNA, the CDR3 is TGCGCCAGCAGCCAGGGAGGGCGGAATCAGCCCCAGCATTTT.

The genes are TRBV7-9 and TRBJ2-2; 8 positions match TRBD2. This CDR3 is 15 amino acids long. The V gene end was trimmed by 4 bases and the J gene end by 6 bases; junction bases not matched to a gene: 7. Germline values: CDR1 SEHNR, CDR2 FQNEAQ (reference sequence). CDR3 DNA: TGTGCCAGCAGCTCGGGACTAGTCCCCCCCGGGGAGCTGTTTTTT. Its translation is CASSSGLVPPGELFF.

This chain connects TRBV10-1 to TRBJ2-7, with no clear D. V was shortened by 5 bases and J by 1 base, with 3 bases between the two germline ends. The CDR3 totals 11 residues. Germline V CDR1 and CDR2: WNHNN, SYGVQD (reference sequence). The CDR3 reads CASSPSYEQYF. The CDR3 bases are TGCGCCAGCAGTCCTTCCTACGAGCAGTACTTC.

This clone is a singleton in its sample. The V call is TRBV5-1, the J call TRBJ1-1; possible D gene TRBD1, 6 bases. This CDR3 spans 16 amino acids. Trimming took 4 bases from V and 0 from J, leaving 16 bases between them. Germline V gene lookup returns CDR1 SGHRS and CDR2 YFSETQ. The CDR3 DNA is TGCGCCAGCAGCGTGACGACAGGTTTCCTGAACACTGAAGCTTTCTTT. Translated, it gives CASSVTTGFLNTEAFF. Variable domain in full (rest from reference TRBV5-1 and TRBJ1-1): KAGVTQTPRYLIKTRGQQVTLSCSPISGHRSVSWYQQTPGQGLQFLFEYFSETQRNKGNFPGRFSGRQFSNSRSEMNVSTLELGDSALYLCASSVTTGFLNTEAFFGQGTRLTVV.

The chain combines TRBV6-1 with TRBJ2-3, with 10 bases lining up with TRBD1. Trimming cost V 6 bases and J 3 bases; bases outside gene matches: 3. The germline gives CDR1 MNHNS, CDR2 SASEGT. CDR3 length: 14 amino acids. The CDR3 protein is CASRTGGWTDTQYF. CDR3 DNA: TGTGCCAGCAGGACAGGGGGCTGGACAGATACGCAGTATTTT.

The rearrangement links TRBV11-3 to TRBJ1-5; 8 nucleotides align to TRBD1. The germline CDR1 and CDR2 sequences are SGHNT and YENEEA. The V and J ends lost 5 bases and 6 bases, in that order; junction bases with no gene match: 15. CDR3 length: 17 amino acids. CDR3 sequence reads: CASSQQGEIVWSQPQHF. The DNA for the CDR3 is TGTGCCAGCAGCCAACAGGGGGAGATAGTGTGGAGTCAGCCCCAGCATTTT.

The rearrangement joins TRBV6-1 to TRBJ2-3; D not certain. Trimming removed 5 bases at V and 1 base at J, with 10 bases between. This CDR3 has 14 residues. Germline assignment: CDR1 MNHNS and CDR2 SASEGT. DNA of the CDR3: TGTGCCAGCAGTAAAGAACCGGGCACAGATACGCAGTATTTT. Its protein product is CASSKEPGTDTQYF.

This clone was counted only a few times. This chain connects TRBV14 to TRBJ1-3; D is possibly TRBD1 (6 bases). V dropped 4 bases and J dropped 0 bases, with 13 bases sitting between them. CDR1 is SGHDN, CDR2 FVKESK, per germline. CDR3 length: 16 residues. The chain's CDR3 is CASSPLGAHSGNTIYF. CDR3 DNA sequence: TGTGCCAGCAGCCCTCTGGGGGCGCACTCTGGAAACACCATATATTTT.

The genes are TRBV7-2 and TRBJ2-1; TRBD2 might be the D (5 bases). CDR3 length equals 15 residues. Trimming removed 4 bases at V and 0 bases at J, with 10 bases between. Germline CDR1 is SGHTA and CDR2 is FQGNSA. CDR3 amino acids: CASSSLASSYNEQFF. The CDR3 bases are TGTGCCAGCAGCTCCCTAGCCAGCTCCTACAATGAGCAGTTCTTC.

The rearrangement uses TRBV10-3 and TRBJ1-2; TRBD1 is a possible D gene (5 bases). From germline, CDR1 is ENHRY and CDR2 SYGVKD. With 4 bases removed from V and 8 bases from J, the gap between germline ends came to 17 bases. This CDR3 contains 14 residues. The CDR3 nucleotides are TGTGCCATCAGTGTCGGGGGGGAAGGACGAGGCTACACCTTC. Encoded protein: CAISVGGEGRGYTF.

V usage is TRBV27 and J usage is TRBJ2-2; TRBD1 might be the D (6 bases). Germline assignment: CDR1 MNHEY and CDR2 SMNVEV (reference sequence). The CDR3 loop spans 15 amino acids. V was trimmed by 2 bases and J by 5 bases, leaving 12 bases between them. CDR3 DNA: TGTGCCAGCAGTTTAGGCGCCAGGGGAACCGGGGAGCTGTTTTTT. Protein: CASSLGARGTGELFF.

This chain connects TRBV7-6 to TRBJ1-5, with no clear D. Per the germline V gene, CDR1 is SGHVS and CDR2 is FNYEAQ. The CDR3 has 13 amino acids. Trimming stripped 1 base from V and 5 bases from J, with 6 bases between. CDR3 loop: CASSLDSYQPQHF. The CDR3 nucleotides read TGTGCCAGCAGCTTAGACAGTTATCAGCCCCAGCATTTT. The entire variable domain, with the rest obtained from reference TRBV7-6 and TRBJ1-5, is as follows: GAGVSQSPRYKVTKRGQDVALRCDPISGHVSLYWYRQALGQGPEFLTYFNYEAQQDKSGLPNDRFSAERPEGSISTLTIQRTEQRDSAMYRCASSLDSYQPQHFGDGTRLSIL.

This clone has a single count. This sequence joins TRBV6-1 and TRBJ2-2; no firm D call. V was clipped by 11 bases and J by 6 bases, with 16 bases between them. This CDR3 region has 13 residues. Germline V gives CDR1 MNHNS, CDR2 SASEGT. DNA for the CDR3: TGTGCCGGCTTCCTAGAGGTTGCCGGGGAGCTGTTTTTT. Protein: CAGFLEVAGELFF.

This clone was recorded once. Different DNA sequences within this sample yield the same CDR3. The gene calls are TRBV7-9 and TRBJ1-5; TRBD1 might be the D (6 bases). CDR3 length: 15 residues. The germline gives CDR1 SEHNR, CDR2 FQNEAQ (reference sequence). Trimming removed 5 bases from V and 4 bases from J, with 15 bases in between. The CDR3 DNA follows: TGTGCCAGCAGCCAGCAGGACAGTTATAATCAGCCCCAGCATTTT. Translating gives CASSQQDSYNQPQHF. Based on the CDR3 plus reference TRBV7-9 and TRBJ1-5, the full variable domain is DTGVSQNPRHKITKRGQNVTFRCDPISEHNRLYWYRQTLGQGPEFLTYFQNEAQLEKSRLLSDRFSAERPKGSFSTLEIQRTEQGDSAMYLCASSQQDSYNQPQHFGDGTRLSIL.

The chain combines TRBV10-2 with TRBJ2-2; the match to TRBD1 covers 7 bases. Trimming cost V 8 bases and J 5 bases; bases outside gene matches: 8. CDR1 is WSHSY, CDR2 SAAADI, per germline. The CDR3 extends over 14 amino acids. CDR3 in amino acids: CASLRGQRTGELFF. The CDR3 region has the DNA TGCGCCAGCCTTCGGGGACAGAGGACCGGGGAGCTGTTTTTT.

The gene calls are TRBV6-5 and TRBJ1-1; 7 positions agree with TRBD1. The germline gives CDR1 MNHEY, CDR2 SVGAGI. Trimming took 2 bases from V and 5 from J; bases not matched to a gene: 8. This CDR3 has 15 amino acids. The CDR3 here is CASSYRTGVGTEAFF. In nucleotides, the CDR3 is TGTGCCAGCAGTTACCGAACAGGGGTAGGAACTGAAGCTTTCTTT.

CDR3 sequence (DNA): TGTGCCAGTAGTATAGAGGGACAGGGGGTTTACGAGCAGTACTTC. Its translation: CASSIEGQGVYEQYF. The rearrangement uses TRBV19 and TRBJ2-7; 11 bases fit TRBD1. After removal of 0 bases from V and 4 bases from J, the junction contained 2 bases not matched to a gene. CDR1 is LNHDA and CDR2 is SQIVND in the germline V gene (reference sequence). This CDR3 is 15 amino acids long.

This clone occurred a few times. This chain links TRBV13 with TRBJ2-1; 10 bases line up with TRBD2. J gave up 1 base and V 5 bases, and 5 bases lay outside the gene matches. The CDR3 loop spans 16 amino acids. Germline V CDR1 and CDR2: PRHDT, FYEKMQ (reference sequence). The CDR3 sequence: CASSRSGGQSYNEQFF. For the CDR3, the DNA is TGTGCCAGCAGCCGTAGCGGGGGGCAATCCTACAATGAGCAGTTCTTC.

This clone appeared once. The chain employs TRBV18 and TRBJ1-1; a possible D gene is TRBD1 (6 bases). CDR3 length equals 14 residues. The germline V gene has CDR1 KGHSH and CDR2 LQKENI. V shed 4 bases and J shed 2 bases, with 11 bases lying between them. Written as DNA, the CDR3 is TGTGCCAGCTCACTAGAGGGGGTAAACACTGAAGCTTTCTTT. Amino acid sequence: CASSLEGVNTEAFF.

The genes are TRBV21-1 and TRBJ1-5; TRBD1, the D gene given by the table, was not confirmed from the DNA. TRBV21-1 is a pseudogene locus. This CDR3 is built from 14 residues. CDR3 nucleotide sequence: TGTGCCAGCAGCAAAGATTCAGGGTCTCAGCCCCAGCATTTT. Protein product: CASSKDSGSQPQHF.

The chain recombines TRBV27 with TRBJ2-6; TRBD1 aligns across 7 bases. Germline V CDR1 and CDR2: MNHEY, SMNVEV (reference sequence). V shed 5 bases and J 0 bases; nucleotides not matched to a gene: 4. The CDR3 is 16 residues long. In DNA, the CDR3 is TGTGCCAGCAGTCGGGACAGCCCCTCTGGGGCCAACGTCCTGACTTTC. The encoded protein is CASSRDSPSGANVLTF.

This chain connects TRBV27 to TRBJ1-1; D uncertain. CDR3 length: 13 residues. Trimming pared 3 bases from V and 1 base from J, leaving 6 bases between. The germline V gene has CDR1 MNHEY and CDR2 SMNVEV (reference sequence). This CDR3 is CASSFTGNTEAFF. CDR3 nucleotides: TGTGCCAGCAGTTTTACGGGGAACACTGAAGCTTTCTTT.

The V gene is TRBV6-5, the J gene TRBJ1-5; D is uncertain. CDR1 is MNHEY, CDR2 SVGAGI, per germline. Trimming cost V 4 bases and J 0 bases, with 4 bases left between them. CDR3 length: 13 amino acids. The DNA for the CDR3 is TGTGCCAGCAGTTCACATAGCAATCAGCCCCAGCATTTT. This translates into CASSSHSNQPQHF.